This is a list of T cell receptor beta chains from one sample in a study of graft-versus-host responses after intestinal transplantation. Generated by immunoSEQ multiplex PCR, the TCRdb table keeps only in-frame clones and is missing some. This sample has over 100,000 clones, with approximately 93% found just once. Their specific antigens are unknown. This material consisted of unstimulated CD8+ T cells sorted from spleen or lymph node cells, taken before transplant. These receptors came from a human donor who was the organ donor for an intestinal transplant. The CDR3 runs from the conserved cysteine through the conserved F or W. The D gene is left open where the match is weak. Clone sizes are given selectively: once, few, many, or a class where the clone is expanded.

clone_size | j_call | cdr3_length | d_call | v_call | cdr3_aa | cdr3_nt
NA | TRBJ2-3 | 13 | NA | TRBV11-3 | CASSGTLADTQYF | TGTGCCAGCAGCGGGACGTTAGCAGATACGCAGTATTTT
NA | TRBJ2-1 | 14 | NA | TRBV11-2 | CASSLGQIYNEQFF | TGTGCCAGCAGCTTAGGACAGATCTACAATGAGCAGTTCTTC
NA | TRBJ2-7 | 15 | NA | TRBV2 | CASSEVGPSPGEQYF | TGTGCCAGCAGTGAAGTAGGGCCTAGTCCTGGCGAGCAGTACTTC
NA | TRBJ2-1 | 16 | TRBD2 | TRBV28 | CASRPIAAGGWNEQFF | TGTGCCAGCAGACCGATTGCAGCGGGAGGTTGGAATGAGCAGTTCTTC
NA | TRBJ2-7 | 12 | NA | TRBV28 | CASRDTTYEQYF | TGTGCCAGCCGGGACACGACCTACGAGCAGTACTTC
NA | TRBJ1-2 | 16 | NA | TRBV4-2 | CASSQESGAVGYGYTF | TGTGCCAGCAGCCAAGAATCAGGCGCGGTGGGCTATGGCTACACCTTC
NA | TRBJ2-1 | 15 | TRBD2 | TRBV27 | CASSPSSGSFGEQFF | TGTGCCAGCAGCCCTTCTAGCGGCTCATTCGGTGAGCAGTTCTTC
few | TRBJ2-4 | 15 | NA | TRBV6-5 | CASSYGWGSKNIQYF | TGTGCCAGCAGTTACGGGTGGGGCTCCAAAAACATTCAGTACTTC
NA | TRBJ2-1 | 12 | NA | TRBV9 | CASSVQGNEQFF | TGTGCCAGCAGCGTCCAGGGCAATGAGCAGTTCTTC
NA | TRBJ2-5 | 15 | NA | TRBV29-1 | CSVEEWETYQETQYF | TGCAGCGTTGAAGAATGGGAGACATACCAAGAGACCCAGTACTTC
NA | TRBJ2-5 | 14 | TRBD1 | TRBV4-3 | CASSLRQGQETQYF | TGCGCCAGCAGCCTTCGACAGGGCCAAGAGACCCAGTACTTC
NA | TRBJ2-1 | 17 | NA | TRBV9 | CASSVGGAPSSYNEQFF | TGTGCCAGCAGCGTAGGCGGGGCTCCGAGCTCCTACAATGAGCAGTTCTTC